The rows below give T cell receptor beta chains drawn from one sample of a study of blood T cells in healthy people across ages. TCRdb analysed the 5' RACE reads with MiXCR anew, one entry per CDR3 protein. Here the sample spans fewer than 2 million distinct CDR3 sequences, about two fifths being singletons. Sequencing was carried out using blood. Receptors were obtained from a human donor in good health. The conserved cysteine and the conserved F or W are not part of the CDR3 here.

>TRBV7-8
ASSLELAPETQY
>TRBV7-6
ASSLDREGETQY
>TRBV6-6
ASSYSTRLDMDTEAF
>TRBV7-2
ASSLSIQQF
>TRBV7-2
ASSLAGQVAGANVLT
>TRBV20-1
SARQGRGKNEQY
>TRBV7-2
ASSLKDTDEQF
>TRBV7-2
ASSLNGGENSPLH
>TRBV12-3/TRBV12-4
ASSVQGREQY
>TRBV10-3
AISGQGGLSNEQF
>TRBV20-1
SARHRDRGYEQY
>TRBV14
ASSHLDRRYNEQF
>TRBV20-1
SASWGGDTQY
>TRBV5-1
ASARGRAGINEQF
>TRBV7-2
ASSPFLYEQY
>TRBV10-3
AISQGDYEQY
>TRBV20-1
SASLGGLGYT
>TRBV5-1
ASKDRDNSPLH
>TRBV6-2/TRBV6-3
ASSYSGQGARLNEQF
>TRBV15
ATSRDSGRVVNEQF
>TRBV6-4
ASSEGTGGYYGYT
>TRBV3-1
ASSQDTGPLYEQY
>TRBV27
ASRAYQGYEQY
>TRBV20-1
SAKQGPSGANVLT
>TRBV7-2
ASSAQGAIEKLF
>TRBV28
ASSPPGQGAWQPQH
>TRBV7-8
ASSADRSQETQY
>TRBV27
ASKLLQGAEQY
>TRBV5-1
ASSGGQMIYEQY
>TRBV7-8
ASSLTEAQKQF
>TRBV11-2
ASSVVAPGGGAQY
>TRBV29-1
SVEAARGVSTDTQY
>TRBV6-2/TRBV6-3
ASSYPGLAAYEQY
>TRBV20-1
SARTTGESQPQH
>TRBV7-6
ASSVDRDHEQY
>TRBV14
ASSRKALRGLITDTQY
>TRBV7-6
ASSPAHGDTEAF
>TRBV18
ASSPVGTSGNTIY
>TRBV12-3/TRBV12-4
ASTFGDRLNNEQF
>TRBV12-3/TRBV12-4
ASSVRDKTYEQY
>TRBV4-2
ASSQAGRGDPYEQY
>TRBV4-2
ASSQDGLAVDKQF
>TRBV6-1
ASSEWRVGTEAF
>TRBV4-3
ASSQDLAGNTQY
>TRBV6-6
ASSYSKDEQY
>TRBV20-1
SAGTTLYNEQF
>TRBV2
ASSERTALNYNSPLH
>TRBV20-1
SARGLAGAITYNEQF
>TRBV4-2
ASSEPFEGYEQY